The 25 T cell receptor beta chains listed next were all sequenced from one sample in a study of shared clonotypes between healthy human individuals (dated by TCRdb to 2019 to 2021). Receptor amplification or capture employed the immunoSEQ multiplex PCR assay. In its TCRdb copy, this immuneACCESS table keeps in-frame sequences only and misses some clones. Where compared with another copy, unresolved V genes explain less than half of these, and the others have no known cause. The sample contains some 1 million clones, about 80% of them found a single time. In total, the top ten clones hold about 1.5% of the sample. The sample consisted of memory CD4+ T cells sorted from blood. Interpreted using the paper, the cell subset or site label stands for: CD45RA-negative fraction. Receptors originate from a man aged 18 to 30 in good health.

The rearrangement uses TRBV6-5 and TRBJ1-6, with 9 bases matching TRBD1. After removal of 2 bases from V and 7 bases from J, the junction contained 6 bases not matched to a gene. The CDR3 extends over 16 amino acids. CDR1 and CDR2 from the germline V gene are MNHEY and SVGAGI. In DNA, the CDR3 is TGTGCCAGCAGTTACCAAGCGGGACAGGGAAATTCACCCCTCCACTTT. Translated: CASSYQAGQGNSPLHF.

The CDR3 DNA sequence: TGTGCCAGCAGCCCGGGACTCACGAACACTGAAGCTTTCTTT. Protein product: CASSPGLTNTEAFF. This rearrangement joins TRBV5-4 to TRBJ1-1; a weak D match, TRBD1 (5 bases). The germline V and J ends were trimmed by 4 bases and 1 base, with 11 bases remaining between them. The CDR3 covers 14 residues. Germline CDR1 and CDR2: SGHNT and YYREEE (reference sequence).

V is TRBV18 and J is TRBJ2-3; 8 nucleotides align to TRBD2. V shed 3 bases and J 0 bases; nucleotides not matched to a gene: 8. Germline V lookup: CDR1 KGHSH, CDR2 LQKENI. CDR3 length equals 17 residues. The DNA of the CDR3 is TGTGCCAGCTCACCCTTGCGGGAGGCCACTAGCACAGATACGCAGTATTTT. It yields the protein CASSPLREATSTDTQYF.

The chain has TRBV7-2 and TRBJ2-1; the match to TRBD2 covers 11 bases. CDR1 and CDR2 (germline): SGHTA, FQGNSA. Trimming at V came to 8 bases and at J to 2 bases, leaving 8 bases not matched to a gene. The CDR3 length is 16 residues. CDR3 sequence reads: CASRLAGGQAYNEQFF. In DNA form, the CDR3 reads TGTGCCAGCCGGCTAGCGGGAGGTCAGGCCTACAATGAGCAGTTCTTC.

V usage is TRBV6-5 and J usage is TRBJ2-1; no clear D. V was clipped by 0 bases and J by 5 bases, with 8 bases between them. The length of the CDR3 is 14 residues. The germline CDR1 and CDR2 sequences are MNHEY and SVGAGI. This chain's CDR3 is CASSYSSGNNEQFF. CDR3 DNA: TGTGCCAGCAGTTACTCGTCTGGGAACAATGAGCAGTTCTTC.

The chain links TRBV29-1 to TRBJ2-7, with 7 bases fitting TRBD1. With V trimmed by 8 bases and J by 0 bases, 4 bases remained unmatched. The germline CDR1 and CDR2 sequences are SQVTM and ANQGSEA. The CDR3 contains 12 residues. The CDR3 DNA is TGCAGCACCCGGGACAGCTCCTACGAGCAGTACTTC. Residues: CSTRDSSYEQYF.

Worth noting for this clone: A read error may be the cause here, since a much bigger clone is one base away. The sample carries other DNA sequences with the same CDR3. This chain connects TRBV7-2 to TRBJ2-1; 9 nucleotides agree with TRBD1. The CDR3 totals 16 residues. V was clipped by 5 bases and J by 3 bases; unmatched bases: 8. Germline V lookup: CDR1 SGHTA, CDR2 FQGNSA. The chain's CDR3 is CASSPTGQGNYNEQFF. The CDR3 DNA reads TGTGCCAGCAGCCCAACGGGACAGGGTAACTACAATGAGCAGTTCTTC.

The chain joins TRBV28 to TRBJ1-5; 12 bases are shared with TRBD1. The length of the CDR3 is 15 residues. Germline V gene sequence: CDR1 MDHEN, CDR2 SYDVKM. Germline trimming cut 5 bases from V and 11 bases from J; bases unmatched to any gene: 10. Here the CDR3 DNA reads TGTGCCAGCAGTCCCCTCGGGACAGGGGGCGCAGCCCAGCATTTT. Translation gives CASSPLGTGGAAQHF.

This chain links TRBV6-1 with TRBJ1-5; D is ambiguous. V lost 2 bases to trimming and J lost 0 bases, with 8 bases between them. The CDR3 has 15 residues. Germline loops: CDR1 MNHNS, CDR2 SASEGT. CDR3 loop: CASSERHHSNQPQHF. CDR3 DNA: TGTGCCAGCAGTGAACGACACCATAGCAATCAGCCCCAGCATTTT.

V and J are TRBV28 and TRBJ2-7, with TRBD2 matching over 7 bases. The CDR3 is 16 residues long. Germline CDR1 is MDHEN and CDR2 is SYDVKM. V lost 1 base, J lost 0 bases, and 6 bases stayed unmatched. CDR3 nucleotides: TGTGCCAGCAGTTTATTTAGCGGGTCCCTCTCCTACGAGCAGTACTTC. Encoded protein: CASSLFSGSLSYEQYF.

The rearrangement joins TRBV5-1 to TRBJ1-2; TRBD1 is a possible D gene (5 bases). Germline assignment: CDR1 SGHRS and CDR2 YFSETQ. This CDR3 region has 12 residues. Deletions cut 4 bases from V and 8 bases from J, with 12 bases between. The CDR3 protein is CASSIGASGYTF. The CDR3, as DNA: TGCGCCAGCAGCATCGGGGCGAGCGGCTACACCTTC.

The chain carries TRBV11-2 and TRBJ1-2; 7 bases match TRBD1. Germline CDR1 reads SGHAT; CDR2 reads FQNNGV. The junction had 7 bases not matched to a gene; V was cut back by 5 bases and J by 4 bases. The CDR3 is 14 residues long. This chain's CDR3 is CASSPAGGTYGYTF. For the CDR3, the DNA is TGTGCCAGCAGCCCGGCAGGGGGTACCTATGGCTACACCTTC. The complete variable domain, with remaining parts taken from reference TRBV11-2 and TRBJ1-2, reads EAGVAQSPRYKIIEKRQSVAFWCNPISGHATLYWYQQILGQGPKLLIQFQNNGVVDDSQLPKDRFSAERLKGVDSTLKIQPAKLEDSAVYLCASSPAGGTYGYTFGSGTRLTVV.

The V and J genes are TRBV27 and TRBJ2-3; D gene uncertain. This CDR3 has 14 amino acids. In germline, CDR1 is MNHEY, CDR2 SMNVEV (reference sequence). In nucleotides, the CDR3 is TGTTCTACTTCGTCCGGTAGCAGGACAGATACGCAGTATTTT. Protein: CSTSSGSRTDTQYF.

The chain is built from TRBV7-3 and TRBJ2-1; D is possibly TRBD1 (6 bases). This CDR3 is 15 amino acids long. Trimming pared 1 base from V and 7 bases from J, leaving 14 bases between. In germline, CDR1 is SGHTA, CDR2 FQGTGA. As DNA, the CDR3 is TGTGCCAGCAGCTTAAGTATAGGGGGTCGGAATGAGCAGTTCTTC. This encodes CASSLSIGGRNEQFF.

The chain recombines TRBV7-8 with TRBJ2-5; 7 bases are shared with TRBD1. The CDR3 extends over 15 amino acids. With V trimmed by 1 base and J by 2 bases, 4 bases remained unmatched. Looked up from germline, CDR1 is SGHVS and CDR2 is FQNEAQ. CDR3 amino acids: CASSLVGQTQETQYF. CDR3 bases: TGTGCCAGCAGCTTAGTGGGACAGACACAAGAGACCCAGTACTTC.

CDR3 DNA sequence: TGTGCCAGCAGCTCGAACCTGGACGGGGGGTTTTACAATGAGCAGTTCTTC. As protein: CASSSNLDGGFYNEQFF. The chain couples TRBV7-8 to TRBJ2-1; 7 nucleotides agree with TRBD2. The CDR3 runs to 17 residues. The germline V gene encodes CDR1 SGHVS and CDR2 FQNEAQ. The junction had 13 bases not matched to a gene; V was cut back by 4 bases and J by 4 bases.

The chain joins TRBV7-3 to TRBJ1-1; 9 bases match TRBD1. Germline V gene data show CDR1 as SGHTA and CDR2 as FQGTGA. The CDR3 loop spans 14 amino acids. J lost 4 bases, V lost 5 bases, and 5 bases had no gene match. CDR3 sequence (DNA): TGTGCCAGCAGCGAGGGACAGGGCGGCACTGAAGCTTTCTTT. It encodes CASSEGQGGTEAFF.

This clone was detected only a few times. V and J are TRBV9 and TRBJ1-1, with D maybe TRBD1 (5 bases). CDR3 length: 15 amino acids. Trimming cost V 4 bases and J 5 bases, with 18 bases left between them. From germline, CDR1 is SGDLS and CDR2 YYNGEE. The CDR3 DNA follows: TGTGCCAGCAGCCTCATGGGGGTCGGGGAGACTGAAGCTTTCTTT. Its protein is CASSLMGVGETEAFF.

The chain is built from TRBV5-6 and TRBJ2-3; no clear D. Deletions cut 1 base from V and 5 bases from J, with 11 bases between. Per the germline V gene, CDR1 is SGHDT and CDR2 is YYEEEE. CDR3 length: 14 amino acids. The chain's CDR3 is CASSLSSSGDTQYF. The CDR3, as DNA: TGTGCCAGCAGCTTGTCTAGTTCTGGAGATACGCAGTATTTT.

The chain employs TRBV25-1 and TRBJ1-5, with D uncertain. CDR1 is MGHDK, CDR2 SYGVNS, per germline. V was clipped by 1 base and J by 14 bases, with 12 bases between them. CDR3 length equals 12 residues. This CDR3 is CASSESTGFKHF. The CDR3 bases are TGTGCCAGCAGTGAATCCACGGGTTTCAAGCATTTT.

This rearrangement joins TRBV29-1 to TRBJ2-5; 8 bases match TRBD1. CDR1 and CDR2 from the germline V gene are SQVTM and ANQGSEA. The V gene end was trimmed by 4 bases and the J gene end by 3 bases; junction bases not matched to a gene: 1. CDR3 length: 12 amino acids. CDR3: CSVVTGEETQYF. The CDR3 DNA reads as TGCAGCGTTGTGACAGGGGAAGAGACCCAGTACTTC.

The chain links TRBV7-2 to TRBJ2-5; 10 bases are shared with TRBD2. CDR1 SGHTA and CDR2 FQGNSA come from the germline V gene. The junction had 8 bases not matched to a gene; V was cut back by 3 bases and J by 4 bases. This CDR3 spans 16 amino acids. This CDR3 reads CASSFMSGRVGETQYF. The CDR3 DNA reads as TGTGCCAGCAGCTTTATGAGCGGGAGGGTGGGAGAGACCCAGTACTTC.

The chain employs TRBV6-1 and TRBJ2-5; 8 bases align to TRBD2. In germline, CDR1 is MNHNS, CDR2 SASEGT. Germline trimming cut 5 bases from V and 2 bases from J; bases unmatched to any gene: 7. This CDR3 is built from 15 residues. CDR3 sequence (DNA): TGTGCCAGCAGTAACCAGCGGGGGCCACAAGAGACCCAGTACTTC. Protein: CASSNQRGPQETQYF.

This chain links TRBV6-5 with TRBJ2-5; 8 bases map to TRBD2. The end of the DNA is better explained by TRBJ2-7, so the J call may be wrong. The CDR3 length is 13 residues. Germline lookup yields CDR1 MNHEY and CDR2 SVGAGI. The CDR3 protein is CAAQRGGEYEQYF. The CDR3 DNA reads TGTGCCGCACAACGGGGGGGCGAATACGAGCAGTACTTC.

V gene TRBV18 combines with J gene TRBJ1-3, with D perhaps TRBD1 (6 bases). This CDR3 region has 14 residues. V lost 4 bases to trimming and J lost 2 bases, with 9 bases between them. The germline V gene encodes CDR1 KGHSH and CDR2 LQKENI. In nucleotides, the CDR3 is TGTGCCAGCTCACTCACAGGGCCTGGAAACACCATATATTTT. Translated: CASSLTGPGNTIYF.